The 32 T cell receptor beta chains below all came from one sample that was sequenced in a study of blood T cell repertoires in COVID-19. TCRdb's table, derived via immunoSEQ multiplex PCR, lists solely in-frame clones and lacks some. The data contain some 370,000 clones, 75% to 90% of them singletons. The sample taken for sequencing was PBMCs or T cells enriched from blood (not recorded which). Source of these receptors: a woman aged 50 to 60 who had recovered from COVID-19.

This sequence joins TRBV2 and TRBJ2-7; TRBD1 matches 7 bases. V dropped 6 bases and J dropped 1; count of bases not matched to a gene: 9. Looked up from germline, CDR1 is SNHLY and CDR2 is FYNNEI. This CDR3 is built from 15 residues. CDR3 sequence: CASRDYRGLSYEQYF. The CDR3 coding sequence is TGTGCCAGCAGGGATTACAGGGGTCTTTCCTACGAGCAGTACTTC. The full variable domain, completed using reference TRBV2 and TRBJ2-7, is EPEVTQTPSHQVTQMGQEVILRCVPISNHLYFYWYRQILGQKVEFLVSFYNNEISEKSEIFDDQFSVERPDGSNFTLKIRSTKLEDSAMYFCASRDYRGLSYEQYFGPGTRLTVT.

This clone was detected only once. The V and J genes are TRBV6-5 and TRBJ2-2, with D possibly being TRBD1 (7 bases). Trimming cost V 8 bases and J 5 bases, with 18 bases left between them. The CDR3 length is 15 residues. The germline V gene encodes CDR1 MNHEY and CDR2 SVGAGI. CDR3 protein: CASGSEGAGTGELFF. The CDR3 DNA reads as TGTGCCAGCGGTTCGGAGGGGGCGGGAACCGGGGAGCTGTTTTTT.

This chain uses TRBV10-3 with TRBJ2-3, with 9 nucleotides matching TRBD1. Losses at the gene ends were 6 bases for V and 4 bases for J; bases not matched to a gene: 5. Germline values: CDR1 ENHRY, CDR2 SYGVKD. This CDR3 has 14 residues. The CDR3 reads CAISGQGQADTQYF. In DNA, the CDR3 is TGTGCCATCAGCGGACAGGGGCAGGCAGATACGCAGTATTTT.

The chain joins TRBV11-3 to TRBJ2-5, with D possibly being TRBD2 (6 bases). CDR1 is SGHNT, CDR2 YENEEA, per germline. V shed 5 bases and J shed 4 bases, with 11 bases lying between them. This CDR3 contains 13 residues. The CDR3 loop reads CASSTGVVETQYF. The DNA of the CDR3 is TGTGCCAGCAGCACGGGGGTTGTAGAGACCCAGTACTTC.

V usage is TRBV27 and J usage is TRBJ2-7; 11 positions agree with TRBD2. CDR3 length: 14 amino acids. Germline V lookup: CDR1 MNHEY, CDR2 SMNVEV (reference sequence). The trim removed 8 bases at V and 2 bases at J, leaving 5 bases unmatched. The DNA of the CDR3 is TGTGCCAGCGCCCGACTAGCGGGAACCTACGAGCAGTACTTC. Its protein is CASARLAGTYEQYF.

The sample holds one count of this clone. The chain joins TRBV14 to TRBJ2-1; D remains unclear. The germline gives CDR1 SGHDN, CDR2 FVKESK. The length of the CDR3 is 14 residues. The ends were cut back, 4 bases at V and 9 bases at J, with 16 bases in the middle. The CDR3 loop reads CASSRVPGTGEQFF. As DNA, the CDR3 is TGTGCCAGCAGCCGGGTCCCCGGAACGGGTGAGCAGTTCTTC.

The J gene is TRBJ2-2, the V gene TRBV27, with a tentative D call TRBD2 (6 bases). Between the trimmed V and J ends, which lost 2 bases and 3 bases, there was a span of 16 bases. CDR1 and CDR2 (germline): MNHEY, SMNVEV (reference sequence). CDR3 size: 17 residues. Written as DNA, the CDR3 is TGTGCCAGCAGTTTAGTTTCGGGGGAAGGTGACACCGGGGAGCTGTTTTTT. Protein: CASSLVSGEGDTGELFF.

The chain uses TRBV6-5 and TRBJ1-1; TRBD1 matches at 8 bases. This CDR3 is 14 amino acids long. Germline lookup yields CDR1 MNHEY and CDR2 SVGAGI. With V trimmed by 7 bases and J by 0 bases, 4 bases remained unmatched. The CDR3 reads CASMMGQVNTEAFF. Written as DNA, the CDR3 is TGTGCCAGCATGATGGGACAGGTGAACACTGAAGCTTTCTTT.

The chain joins TRBV6-2 or TRBV6-3 to TRBJ2-7; TRBD2 aligns across 7 bases. V lost 6 bases, J lost 2 bases, and 31 bases stayed unmatched. The CDR3 loop spans 22 amino acids. Germline V gene sequence: CDR1 MNHEY, CDR2 SVGEGT. This CDR3 reads CASSHVLGRSGLGGRPAYEQYF. CDR3 DNA sequence: TGTGCCAGCAGCCACGTGCTGGGACGATCGGGTCTGGGCGGGAGACCGGCCTACGAGCAGTACTTC.

The V and J genes are TRBV19 and TRBJ2-7; 8 nucleotides match TRBD1. This CDR3 comprises 13 residues. CDR1 LNHDA and CDR2 SQIVND come from the germline V gene (reference sequence). V was clipped by 5 bases and J by 4 bases; unmatched bases: 4. In nucleotides, the CDR3 is TGTGCCAGTAGTCAGGACAGGGTGTACGAGCAGTACTTC. This translates into CASSQDRVYEQYF.

This chain links TRBV3-1 (or the pseudogene TRBV3-2) with TRBJ2-1, with TRBD2 as a possible D gene (6 bases). The CDR3 covers 19 residues. Looked up from germline, CDR1 is LGHDT and CDR2 is YNNKEL (reference sequence). The ends were cut back, 4 bases at V and 3 bases at J, with 25 bases in the middle. The DNA of the CDR3 is TGTGCCAGCAGCCCATTCGGGGTAGCGGCCACCCGAAGCTACAATGAGCAGTTCTTC. Translating it yields CASSPFGVAATRSYNEQFF.

This clone was seen a single time. The chain couples TRBV15 to TRBJ2-7; 8 bases match TRBD1. Germline loops: CDR1 LNHNV, CDR2 YYDKDF (reference sequence). The CDR3 extends over 16 amino acids. V gave up 1 base and J gave up 1 base; unmatched junction bases: 6. DNA for the CDR3: TGTGCCACCAGCAGAGGGACAGGGTTAACATCCTACGAGCAGTACTTC. This codes for CATSRGTGLTSYEQYF.

This sequence joins TRBV19 and TRBJ2-7, with a tentative D call TRBD1 (5 bases). With 5 bases removed from V and 6 bases from J, the gap between germline ends came to 14 bases. Germline CDR1 and CDR2: LNHDA and SQIVND (reference sequence). CDR3 size: 13 residues. The CDR3 sequence is CASSAAGGAEQYF. The DNA of the CDR3 is TGTGCCAGTAGTGCCGCCGGTGGGGCCGAGCAGTACTTC.

The chain joins TRBV30 to TRBJ1-1; D remains unclear. The V end lost 4 bases, the J end lost 2 bases, and 5 bases lay between the germline ends. Germline loops: CDR1 GTSNPN, CDR2 SVGIG (reference sequence). CDR3 length: 11 amino acids. CDR3 residues: CAWILNTEAFF. The CDR3 coding sequence is TGTGCCTGGATTCTAAACACTGAAGCTTTCTTT. Full variable domain (outside the CDR3, taken from reference TRBV30 and TRBJ1-1): SQTIHQWPATLVQPVGSPLSLECTVEGTSNPNLYWYRQAAGRGLQLLFYSVGIGQISSEVPQNLSASRPQDRQFILSSKKLLLSDSGFYLCAWILNTEAFFGQGTRLTVV.

The genes are TRBV7-9 and TRBJ2-7, with TRBD2 matching over 13 bases. Germline CDR1 SEHNR, CDR2 FQNEAQ (reference sequence). V trimming: 8 bases; J trimming: 3 bases; junction bases outside the gene matches: 13. The CDR3 sequence is 17 residues long. The CDR3 reads CASAGTSGTLFVYEQYF. The DNA for the CDR3 is TGTGCCAGCGCCGGGACTAGCGGGACATTGTTCGTCTACGAGCAGTACTTC.

The CDR3 loop is CASSLGGTGEETQYF. The DNA of the CDR3 is TGTGCCAGCAGCTTAGGCGGGACAGGCGAAGAGACCCAGTACTTC. This chain joins TRBV7-2 and TRBJ2-5; 8 positions match TRBD1. This CDR3 has 15 residues. Losses at the gene ends were 1 base for V and 3 bases for J; bases not matched to a gene: 4. CDR1 is SGHTA, CDR2 FQGNSA, per germline.

This clone was detected only a few times. J is TRBJ1-3 and V is TRBV18; D unresolved. Germline V gene data show CDR1 as KGHSH and CDR2 as LQKENI. CDR3 length: 14 amino acids. The V gene lost 5 bases and the J gene lost 0 bases, with 8 bases spanning the gap. The CDR3 DNA reads as TGTGCCAGCTCAACAGAATCCTCTGGAAACACCATATATTTT. This gives the protein CASSTESSGNTIYF.

The V gene is TRBV7-2, the J gene TRBJ1-2, with a tentative D call TRBD1 (6 bases). This CDR3 region has 13 residues. CDR1 SGHTA and CDR2 FQGNSA come from the germline V gene. Between the trimmed V and J ends, which lost 5 bases and 5 bases, there was a span of 12 bases. CDR3 amino acids: CASSPGGTYGYTF. CDR3 DNA: TGTGCCAGCAGCCCGGGGGGCACGTATGGCTACACCTTC.

This clone appeared a few times. The V gene is TRBV2, the J gene TRBJ1-4; TRBD1 agrees at 7 bases. The CDR3 covers 16 residues. Germline V gene data show CDR1 as SNHLY and CDR2 as FYNNEI. V was clipped by 4 bases and J by 7 bases; unmatched bases: 12. The CDR3 DNA reads TGTGCCAGCAGTGGGAGGGTGACAGGGAATCGTGAAAAACTGTTTTTT. It yields the protein CASSGRVTGNREKLFF.

This sequence joins TRBV14 and TRBJ1-1; TRBD1 aligns across 7 bases. The CDR3 is 14 amino acids. Germline CDR1 and CDR2: SGHDN and FVKESK. With 3 bases clipped from V and 4 bases from J, the junction kept 5 bases outside the gene matches. The CDR3: CASSQNRGGTEAFF. DNA for the CDR3: TGTGCCAGCAGCCAGAACAGGGGAGGCACTGAAGCTTTCTTT.

This clone has just a few counts. The gene calls are TRBV7-6 and TRBJ1-3; 11 bases agree with TRBD1. The CDR3 is made up of 18 amino acids. The junction had 9 bases not matched to a gene; V was cut back by 5 bases and J by 0 bases. Germline CDR1 SGHVS, CDR2 FNYEAQ. The CDR3 DNA sequence: TGTGCCAGCAGCCTACGACGGACAGGGGGCCACTCTGGAAACACCATATATTTT. The encoded protein is CASSLRRTGGHSGNTIYF.

The chain joins TRBV9 to TRBJ2-1; a weak D match, TRBD2 (5 bases). The CDR3 sequence is 15 residues long. Germline V gene sequence: CDR1 SGDLS, CDR2 YYNGEE. The V and J ends lost 6 bases and 5 bases respectively, with 18 bases between them. CDR3 in DNA: TGTGCCAGCACCGTCGGGGTCAGACTCAACAATGAGCAGTTCTTC. This encodes CASTVGVRLNNEQFF. The full variable domain, with the rest looked up from reference TRBV9 and TRBJ2-1, is DSGVTQTPKHLITATGQRVTLRCSPRSGDLSVYWYQQSLDQGLQFLIQYYNGEERAKGNILERFSAQQFPDLHSELNLSSLELGDSALYFCASTVGVRLNNEQFFGPGTRLTVL.

V is TRBV5-1 and J is TRBJ2-5, with 9 bases that match TRBD1. Losses at the gene ends were 7 bases for V and 1 base for J; bases not matched to a gene: 8. Germline CDR1 reads SGHRS; CDR2 reads YFSETQ. The CDR3 sequence is 15 residues long. In DNA form, the CDR3 reads TGCGCCAGCGGACGGACAGGGGAAATCCAAGAGACCCAGTACTTC. Encoded protein: CASGRTGEIQETQYF. Complete variable domain (other parts from reference TRBV5-1 and TRBJ2-5): KAGVTQTPRYLIKTRGQQVTLSCSPISGHRSVSWYQQTPGQGLQFLFEYFSETQRNKGNFPGRFSGRQFSNSRSEMNVSTLELGDSALYLCASGRTGEIQETQYFGPGTRLLVL.

This clone was seen more than once but under ten times. V and J are TRBV3-1 (or the pseudogene TRBV3-2) and TRBJ1-6, with 7 bases that match TRBD1. CDR1 is LGHDT and CDR2 is YNNKEL in the germline V gene (reference sequence). With 3 bases clipped from V and 8 bases from J, the junction kept 7 bases outside the gene matches. The CDR3 spans 15 residues. CDR3 in amino acids: CASSHKRQGHSPLHF. The CDR3 bases are TGTGCCAGCAGCCATAAGAGACAGGGACATTCACCCCTCCACTTT.

This clone was seen a single time. The chain couples TRBV6-5 to TRBJ1-1; D ambiguous. Germline CDR1 MNHEY, CDR2 SVGAGI. Trimming cost V 6 bases and J 0 bases, with 14 bases left between them. This CDR3 is 15 amino acids long. DNA for the CDR3: TGTGCCAGCAGCCCCGAGGTTTACATGAACACTGAAGCTTTCTTT. This translates into CASSPEVYMNTEAFF.

This sequence joins TRBV11-2 and TRBJ1-4, with a possible D match to TRBD1 (5 bases). Trimming stripped 2 bases from V and 0 bases from J, with 10 bases between. Per germline, CDR1 SGHAT and CDR2 FQNNGV. The CDR3 length is 16 residues. CDR3 loop: CASSLTGGPTNEKLFF. The CDR3 DNA follows: TGTGCCAGCAGCTTAACGGGGGGACCAACTAATGAAAAACTGTTTTTT.

V and J are TRBV5-1 and TRBJ2-7; a weak D match, TRBD2 (5 bases). Trimming pared 1 base from V and 1 base from J, leaving 9 bases between. The germline V gene has CDR1 SGHRS and CDR2 YFSETQ. This CDR3 spans 14 amino acids. The CDR3 coding sequence is TGCGCCAGCAGCTTGAGGACTGGGTCCTACGAGCAGTACTTC. Translated, it gives CASSLRTGSYEQYF.

The chain uses TRBV10-3 and TRBJ2-2; 7 bases agree with TRBD1. CDR3 length: 17 residues. V shed 4 bases and J 1 base; nucleotides not matched to a gene: 9. The germline V gene encodes CDR1 ENHRY and CDR2 SYGVKD. The DNA of the CDR3 is TGTGCCATCAGTGGCCCTCGACAGGGCGGGAACACCGGGGAGCTGTTTTTT. It encodes CAISGPRQGGNTGELFF.

The chain combines TRBV28 with TRBJ1-4, with D possibly TRBD1 on 5 matching bases. The CDR3 is made up of 15 amino acids. The V gene's germline CDR1 is MDHEN and CDR2 SYDVKM. The germline V and J ends were trimmed by 4 bases and 3 bases, with 12 bases remaining between them. CDR3 in DNA: TGTGCCAGCAGTTCAATCGCGGGGGCTAATGAAAAACTGTTTTTT. Translation: CASSSIAGANEKLFF.

This chain connects TRBV11-3 to TRBJ2-3; TRBD1 might be the D (5 bases). CDR1 and CDR2 from the germline V gene are SGHNT and YENEEA. V was shortened by 0 bases and J by 6 bases, with 16 bases between the two germline ends. The CDR3 totals 16 residues. The CDR3 region is CASSLDWASGADTQYF. In nucleotides, the CDR3 is TGTGCCAGCAGCTTAGATTGGGCTTCTGGGGCGGATACGCAGTATTTT.

Written as DNA, the CDR3 is TGTGCCAGCAGTGCAATAGCGGGCCCGCCTAGCACAGATACGCAGTATTTT. It specifies CASSAIAGPPSTDTQYF. This chain connects TRBV6-2 or TRBV6-3 to TRBJ2-3, with 7 bases that match TRBD2. Germline loops: CDR1 MNHEY, CDR2 SVGEGT. Trimming cost V 5 bases and J 0 bases; bases outside gene matches: 11. The CDR3 is 17 amino acids.

This chain connects TRBV3-1 (or the pseudogene TRBV3-2) to TRBJ2-5, with D possibly TRBD1 on 6 matching bases. Trimming shortened V by 6 bases and J by 5 bases, and 13 bases separated the two germline ends. The CDR3 contains 13 residues. Germline V lookup: CDR1 LGHDT, CDR2 YNNKEL (reference sequence). CDR3 amino acids: CASSVWGQETQYF. In DNA form, the CDR3 reads TGTGCCAGCAGTGTATGGGGGCAGGAGACCCAGTACTTC.